The 30 T cell receptor beta chains presented below share a single source sample, sequenced in a study of shared clonotypes between healthy human individuals. Method: immunoSEQ multiplex PCR; TCRdb's copy keeps in-frame clones and lacks some. The sample has about 980,000 clones; about three quarters are singletons. Source material: memory CD4+ T cells sorted from blood. Subset in this sample: CD45RA-negative fraction. Receptors originate from a man younger than 35 in good health.

This clone was seen just once. The chain is built from TRBV4-1 and TRBJ2-5, with 15 bases fitting TRBD2. V was pared by 3 bases and J by 6 bases, with 5 bases of the junction left unmatched. Germline CDR1 MGHRA, CDR2 YSYEKL. The CDR3 runs to 16 residues. The CDR3 protein is CASSQPGTSGGKTQYF. Here the CDR3 DNA reads TGCGCCAGCAGCCAGCCCGGGACTAGCGGGGGGAAGACCCAGTACTTC.

The V and J genes are TRBV12-5 and TRBJ2-5; tentative D call: TRBD2 (5 bases). Germline CDR1 LGHNT, CDR2 FRNRAP. This CDR3 is built from 15 residues. Trimming shortened V by 0 bases and J by 4 bases, and 12 bases separated the two germline ends. CDR3 DNA sequence: TGTGCTAGTGGTTTGGTACACGGGGATCGAGAGACCCAGTACTTC. The encoded protein is CASGLVHGDRETQYF.

This clone was seen only once. The chain is built from TRBV6-1 and TRBJ2-3, with D perhaps matching TRBD1 (6 bases). The V end lost 6 bases, the J end lost 6 bases, and 16 bases lay between the germline ends. Germline V gives CDR1 MNHNS, CDR2 SASEGT. The CDR3 is 14 amino acids. CDR3 protein: CASRVDPQGDTQYF. For the CDR3, the DNA is TGTGCCAGCAGAGTGGACCCGCAGGGGGATACGCAGTATTTT.

This clone showed up just a few times. CDR3 residues: CASSLVGRTGDTQYF. The CDR3 DNA follows: TGTGCCAGCAGCTTGGTGGGACGCACGGGGGATACGCAGTATTTT. The rearrangement joins TRBV5-4 to TRBJ2-3, with D perhaps given as TRBD1 or TRBD2 (5 bases each). This CDR3 spans 15 amino acids. Trimming removed 0 bases at V and 6 bases at J, with 14 bases between. Germline values: CDR1 SGHNT, CDR2 YYREEE (reference sequence).

This chain links TRBV7-2 with TRBJ2-5, with unresolved D. Germline V gene sequence: CDR1 SGHTA, CDR2 FQGNSA. The CDR3 has 13 residues. Trimming removed 1 base from V and 6 bases from J, with 9 bases in between. The CDR3 spells CASSLGAVQTQYF. CDR3 nucleotides: TGTGCCAGCAGCTTAGGCGCCGTGCAGACCCAGTACTTC.

This rearrangement joins TRBV2 to TRBJ1-6; no clear D gene. CDR1 is SNHLY, CDR2 FYNNEI, per germline. This CDR3 is 14 amino acids long. Trimming left V 4 bases short and J 5 bases short, with 9 bases between. CDR3 in DNA: TGTGCCAGCAGTGTGCGGGGAGATAATTCACCCCTCCACTTT. Its translation: CASSVRGDNSPLHF.

The chain carries TRBV19 and TRBJ1-2; the D gene is possibly TRBD1 (5 bases). CDR1 is LNHDA and CDR2 is SQIVND in the germline V gene (reference sequence). The V and J ends lost 5 bases and 4 bases respectively, with 8 bases between them. This CDR3 is built from 12 residues. The CDR3 here is CASSRQLYGYTF. CDR3 in DNA: TGTGCCAGTAGTCGACAGCTCTATGGCTACACCTTC.

This sequence joins TRBV28 and TRBJ1-6; D is perhaps TRBD1 (6 bases). V gave up 6 bases and J gave up 6 bases, with 12 bases separating them. The germline CDR1 and CDR2 sequences are MDHEN and SYDVKM. The CDR3 extends over 14 amino acids. CDR3 bases: TGTGCCAGCAGAACCGGGACACTTAATTCACCCCTCCACTTT. Amino acids: CASRTGTLNSPLHF.

This chain joins TRBV5-1 and TRBJ2-3, with TRBD1 identical over 7 bases. Germline trimming cut 5 bases from V and 3 bases from J; bases unmatched to any gene: 6. CDR3 size: 14 residues. In germline, CDR1 is SGHRS, CDR2 YFSETQ. Here the CDR3 reads CASSQPGQTDTQYF. CDR3 bases: TGCGCCAGCAGTCAACCGGGACAGACAGATACGCAGTATTTT.

Of note for this clone: The same CDR3 also results from other DNA sequences found in this sample. The rearrangement links TRBV11-2 to TRBJ2-5; D gene uncertain. CDR1 and CDR2 (germline): SGHAT, FQNNGV. V was pared by 5 bases and J by 5 bases, with 6 bases between. The CDR3 is 11 amino acids. The CDR3 DNA is TGTGCCAGCAGCCCCGGCGAGACCCAGTACTTC. It yields the protein CASSPGETQYF.

The genes are TRBV5-1 and TRBJ1-2; D is possibly TRBD1 (5 bases). This CDR3 is 14 amino acids long. The V and J ends lost 0 bases and 14 bases respectively, with 20 bases between them. The V gene's germline CDR1 is SGHRS and CDR2 YFSETQ. CDR3 residues: CASSLAGMGQGNTF. CDR3 nucleotide sequence: TGCGCCAGCAGCTTGGCCGGAATGGGGCAGGGCAATACCTTC.

As for this clone: Other DNA sequences from this sample encode an identical CDR3 as well. This chain connects TRBV18 to TRBJ1-4; 11 bases map to TRBD1. The CDR3 loop spans 15 amino acids. V was pared by 2 bases and J by 7 bases, with 3 bases of the junction left unmatched. Germline values: CDR1 KGHSH, CDR2 LQKENI. This chain's CDR3 is CASSPGTGGSEKLFF. CDR3 DNA: TGTGCCAGCTCACCAGGGACAGGGGGTTCTGAAAAACTGTTTTTT.

The chain employs TRBV5-4 and TRBJ1-1; D perhaps matches TRBD1 (6 bases). The V end lost 3 bases, the J end lost 1 base, and 10 bases lay between the germline ends. The CDR3 sequence is 14 residues long. CDR1 and CDR2 from the germline V gene are SGHNT and YYREEE (reference sequence). The CDR3 DNA follows: TGTGCCAGCAGCTGGGGGGGCAGGAACACTGAAGCTTTCTTT. This gives the protein CASSWGGRNTEAFF.

The chain couples TRBV11-2 to TRBJ2-3, with 8 nucleotides matching TRBD2. The CDR3 has 14 residues. The germline gives CDR1 SGHAT, CDR2 FQNNGV. Trimming removed 8 bases from V and 2 bases from J; junction bases left unmatched: 6. The CDR3 spells CASGAGVYTDTQYF. Here the CDR3 DNA reads TGTGCCAGCGGAGCGGGGGTTTACACAGATACGCAGTATTTT.

The chain uses TRBV6-5 and TRBJ1-3; the D gene is possibly TRBD1 (5 bases). The CDR3 runs 14 residues. CDR1 and CDR2 from the germline V gene are MNHEY and SVGAGI. V dropped 2 bases and J dropped 2 bases, with 7 bases sitting between them. The CDR3 nucleotides read TGTGCCAGCAGTTACGGGGGGACTGGAAACACCATATATTTT. It specifies CASSYGGTGNTIYF.

The J gene is TRBJ1-4, the V gene TRBV4-1; 8 positions agree with TRBD1. Germline CDR1 reads MGHRA; CDR2 reads YSYEKL. The CDR3 sequence is 17 residues long. V lost 0 bases and J lost 5; bases outside the gene matches: 8. CDR3 sequence reads: CASSQEETGQGNEKLFF. CDR3 DNA sequence: TGCGCCAGCAGCCAAGAAGAGACAGGACAGGGAAATGAAAAACTGTTTTTT.

The chain has TRBV15 and TRBJ2-3; TRBD2 aligns across 8 bases. CDR3 length equals 17 residues. Germline V gives CDR1 LNHNV, CDR2 YYDKDF (reference sequence). J gave up 5 bases and V 0 bases, and 10 bases lay outside the gene matches. CDR3 region: CATSRDRIGGAGDTQYF. The CDR3 nucleotides read TGTGCCACCAGCAGAGATCGCATCGGGGGGGCGGGAGATACGCAGTATTTT.

This clone was counted a few times. The rearrangement uses TRBV7-9 and TRBJ1-6; D is possibly TRBD1 (5 bases). V lost 7 bases to trimming and J lost 4 bases, with 8 bases between them. This CDR3 is 13 amino acids long. CDR1 is SEHNR, CDR2 FQNEAQ, per germline (reference sequence). As DNA, the CDR3 is TGTGCCAGCACCTCAGGGTATAATTCACCCCTCCACTTT. This translates into CASTSGYNSPLHF.

The V gene is TRBV6-1, the J gene TRBJ2-7; a possible D gene is TRBD1 (6 bases). The ends were cut back, 2 bases at V and 6 bases at J, with 17 bases in the middle. The CDR3 spans 15 residues. Germline V lookup: CDR1 MNHNS, CDR2 SASEGT. CDR3 protein: CASSETQIGGSEQYF. The CDR3 DNA reads TGTGCCAGCAGTGAAACCCAAATTGGGGGCTCCGAGCAGTACTTC.

The V call is TRBV7-2, the J call TRBJ2-7; 12 bases line up with TRBD2. Germline loops: CDR1 SGHTA, CDR2 FQGNSA. Unmatched junction bases numbered 2, after V lost 0 bases and J lost 5 bases. This CDR3 contains 15 residues. CDR3 loop: CASSLATSGSNEQYF. The CDR3 DNA follows: TGTGCCAGCAGCTTAGCGACTAGCGGGAGTAACGAGCAGTACTTC.

The rearrangement links TRBV4-1 to TRBJ2-1; 7 bases match TRBD2. Germline V gene lookup returns CDR1 MGHRA and CDR2 YSYEKL. The CDR3 is made up of 18 amino acids. Losses at the gene ends were 0 bases for V and 12 bases for J; bases not matched to a gene: 20. CDR3 sequence: CASSQDERSPIARGWQFF. The CDR3 nucleotides are TGCGCCAGCAGCCAAGATGAGAGGTCACCCATTGCGCGGGGGTGGCAGTTCTTC.

V is TRBV2 and J is TRBJ2-1; 10 nucleotides match TRBD2. CDR1 is SNHLY, CDR2 FYNNEI, per germline. V shed 5 bases and J 1 base; nucleotides not matched to a gene: 8. The length of the CDR3 is 17 residues. CDR3 coding DNA: TGTGCCAGCAGTAGGACTAGCGGCACCGTTTCCTACAATGAGCAGTTCTTC. It translates to CASSRTSGTVSYNEQFF.

The chain combines TRBV5-4 with TRBJ2-3, with 10 bases aligning to TRBD2. This CDR3 is 17 amino acids long. Germline CDR1 SGHNT, CDR2 YYREEE (reference sequence). Germline trimming cut 4 bases from V and 0 bases from J; bases unmatched to any gene: 8. The CDR3 sequence: CASSPGGLAASTDTQYF. The CDR3 DNA follows: TGTGCCAGCAGCCCCGGAGGACTAGCGGCTAGCACAGATACGCAGTATTTT.

This chain connects TRBV6-5 to TRBJ2-5, with 7 positions matching TRBD1. V shed 2 bases, J shed 5 bases, and the junction held 8 bases outside the gene matches. The CDR3 totals 15 residues. Germline V lookup: CDR1 MNHEY, CDR2 SVGAGI. The DNA for the CDR3 is TGTGCCAGCAGTTACGCACAGGGGTTTACGGAGACCCAGTACTTC. This codes for CASSYAQGFTETQYF.

The rearrangement joins TRBV9 to TRBJ1-1; no definite D call. Germline CDR1 SGDLS, CDR2 YYNGEE. Trimming left V 4 bases short and J 5 bases short, with 18 bases between. The CDR3 has 15 residues. The CDR3 DNA is TGTGCCAGCAGCCCCCATGTTGGCCTTAGGACTGAAGCTTTCTTT. Amino acid sequence: CASSPHVGLRTEAFF.

In this sample, this clone turned up once. J is TRBJ2-5 and V is TRBV7-2, with TRBD2 matching 9 bases. From germline, CDR1 is SGHTA and CDR2 FQGNSA. V was clipped by 7 bases and J by 5 bases; unmatched bases: 11. This CDR3 region has 15 residues. CDR3 DNA sequence: TGTGCCAGCACCGGAAGCGGGGGGCCGGTGGAGACCCAGTACTTC. The encoded protein is CASTGSGGPVETQYF.

V usage is TRBV10-2 and J usage is TRBJ1-1, with D perhaps matching TRBD1 (6 bases). Germline CDR1 and CDR2: WSHSY and SAAADI. This CDR3 spans 13 amino acids. V lost 6 bases and J lost 0, with 8 bases in between. For the CDR3, the DNA is TGCGCCAGCAGGCAGGGGTTGAACACTGAAGCTTTCTTT. The encoded protein is CASRQGLNTEAFF.

The chain combines TRBV6-1 with TRBJ2-7, with D maybe TRBD1 (5 bases). The CDR3 contains 13 residues. Trimming took 7 bases from V and 5 from J, leaving 15 bases between them. CDR1 is MNHNS and CDR2 is SASEGT in the germline V gene. The CDR3 region has the DNA TGTGCCAGCATCCAGGGTGTCAACAACGAGCAGTACTTC. This gives the protein CASIQGVNNEQYF.

V and J are TRBV27 and TRBJ1-5; no reliable D call. V lost 5 bases to trimming and J lost 9 bases, with 14 bases between them. The CDR3 totals 13 residues. Germline CDR1 and CDR2: MNHEY and SMNVEV (reference sequence). This CDR3 is CASSRSTKRPQHF. CDR3 nucleotide sequence: TGTGCCAGCAGTCGGTCGACAAAGAGGCCCCAGCATTTT.

For this clone: The sample carries other DNA sequences with the same CDR3. The J gene is TRBJ1-1, the V gene TRBV7-8; 7 bases match TRBD1. Germline V gene sequence: CDR1 SGHVS, CDR2 FQNEAQ. The CDR3 sequence is 14 residues long. Trimming at V came to 3 bases and at J to 1 base, leaving 2 bases not matched to a gene. The CDR3 nucleotides are TGTGCCAGCAGCTTGCGACAGGGGAACACTGAAGCTTTCTTT. It yields the protein CASSLRQGNTEAFF.